This paragraph reports one TCR beta chain. This specimen belongs to a study of T cell responses to AZD1222 COVID-19 vaccine. There are 17 residues in the CDR3. V was clipped by 0 bases and J by 8 bases, with 17 bases between them. The V gene's germline CDR1 is LGHNA and CDR2 YNFKEQ. Clones were sequenced by immunoSEQ multiplex PCR, and TCRdb holds only the in-frame ones, with some missing. The table lists about 180,000 clones, 94% of them singletons. Here the sequenced sample was peripheral blood, taken 28 days after the second AZD1222 dose. This TCR was sampled from an adult who received the AZD1222 COVID-19 vaccine. The chain is built from TRBV4-2 and TRBJ1-6; weak D call: TRBD1 (5 bases). For the CDR3, the DNA is TGTGCCAGCAGCCAAGAGGGAGGTGAGACAGCTCATTCACCCCTCCACTTT. Its translation is CASSQEGGETAHSPLHF.